This TCR beta chain was retrieved from a study of shared clonotypes between healthy human individuals. Adult Caucasians living in Nashville, Tennessee made up all of the donors. The method was immunoSEQ multiplex PCR; TCRdb's version includes in-frame clones alone and lacks a portion of them. The table includes 2 million to 2.5 million clones, about 90% detected once. CDR3 length: 20 residues. The chain uses TRBV21-1 and TRBJ1-5; the D call TRBD1 from the table was never checked on the DNA. TRBV21-1 represents a pseudogene. This clonotype was sampled from a man aged 18 to 30 in good health. Some clones in this sample may be carry-over from other donors' samples. The sequenced material came from naive CD4+ T cells from PBMCs. Subset reported: CD45RA+ positively selected. The CDR3 sequence: CASSIPELLDRGRGDQPQHF. In DNA form, the CDR3 reads TGTGCCAGCAGTATCCCGGAGCTGTTGGACAGGGGGCGTGGAGATCAGCCCCAGCATTTT.